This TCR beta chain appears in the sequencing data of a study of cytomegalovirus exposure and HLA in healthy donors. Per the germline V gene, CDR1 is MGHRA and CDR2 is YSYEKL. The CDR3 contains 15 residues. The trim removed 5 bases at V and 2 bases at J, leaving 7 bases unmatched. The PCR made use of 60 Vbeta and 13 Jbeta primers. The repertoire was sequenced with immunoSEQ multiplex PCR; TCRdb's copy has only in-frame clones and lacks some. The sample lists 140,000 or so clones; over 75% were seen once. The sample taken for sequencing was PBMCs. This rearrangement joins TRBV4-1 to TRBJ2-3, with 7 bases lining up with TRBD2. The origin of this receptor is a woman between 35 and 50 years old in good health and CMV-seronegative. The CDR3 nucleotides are TGCGCCAGCAGCAAATCCGGGAGGTTCACAGATACGCAGTATTTT. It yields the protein CASSKSGRFTDTQYF.